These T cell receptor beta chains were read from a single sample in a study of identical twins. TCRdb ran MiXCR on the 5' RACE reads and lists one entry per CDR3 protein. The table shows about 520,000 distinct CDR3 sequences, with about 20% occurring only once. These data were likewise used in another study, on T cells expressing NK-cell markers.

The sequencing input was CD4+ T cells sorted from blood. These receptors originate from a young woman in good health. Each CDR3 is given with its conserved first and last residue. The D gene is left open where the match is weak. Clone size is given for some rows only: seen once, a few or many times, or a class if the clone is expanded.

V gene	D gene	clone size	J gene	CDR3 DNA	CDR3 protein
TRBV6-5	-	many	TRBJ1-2	TGTGCCAGCAGAGGTTTGGGTGGCTACACCTTC	CASRGLGGYTF
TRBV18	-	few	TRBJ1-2	TGTGCCAGCTCACCACGCCAGGGGTTGGATAACTATGGCTACACCTTC	CASSPRQGLDNYGYTF
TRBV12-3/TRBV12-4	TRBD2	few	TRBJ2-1	TGTGCCAGCAGCCCCGGACTAGCGGGACGGATTGAGCAGTTCTTC	CASSPGLAGRIEQFF
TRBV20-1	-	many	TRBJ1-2	TGCAGTGCCAGCCGTCCAGATTATGGCTACACCTTC	CSASRPDYGYTF
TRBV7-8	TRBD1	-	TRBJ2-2	TGTGCCAGCAGCTTAGGGGTTCAGGGGGCGCCCCGGGGGGAGCTGTTTTTT	CASSLGVQGAPRGELFF
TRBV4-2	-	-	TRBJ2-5	TGTGCCAGCAGCCAAGGCACATCTCAAGAGACCCAGTACTTC	CASSQGTSQETQYF
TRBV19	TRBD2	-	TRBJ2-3	TGTGCCAGTTCTGGACTAGCGGGACCGAATACGCAGTATTTT	CASSGLAGPNTQYF
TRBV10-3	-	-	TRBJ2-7	TGTGCCATAAGTCCAGGGGGGGCCTACGAGCAGTACTTC	CAISPGGAYEQYF
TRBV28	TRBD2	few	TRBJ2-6	TGTGCCAGCAACCCCGGGGGGGTATGGTATGGGGCCAACGTCCTGACTTTC	CASNPGGVWYGANVLTF
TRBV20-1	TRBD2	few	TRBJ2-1	TGCAGTGCTAGAAGGACTAGCGGGAGGGTGGGTTACAATGAGCAGTTCTTC	CSARRTSGRVGYNEQFF
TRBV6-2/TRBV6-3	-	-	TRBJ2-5	TGTGCCAGCAGTTACGTGGGGGAGACCCAGTACTTC	CASSYVGETQYF
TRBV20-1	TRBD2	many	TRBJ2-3	TGCAGTGCTAGAGATCTCCTAGCGGGGTTGTATACGCAGTATTTT	CSARDLLAGLYTQYF
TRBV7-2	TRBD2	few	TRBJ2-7	TGTGCCAGCAGCTCAAGACCTAGCGGCTATTACGAGCAGTACTTC	CASSSRPSGYYEQYF
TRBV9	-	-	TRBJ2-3	TGTGCCAGCAGCGTAGACCCTAGCCCCACAGATACGCAGTATTTT	CASSVDPSPTDTQYF
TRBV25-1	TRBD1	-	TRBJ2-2	TGTGCCAGCAGTGCTATCGGGACAGGGCTTAACGGGGAGCTGTTTTTT	CASSAIGTGLNGELFF
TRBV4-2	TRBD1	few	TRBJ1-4	TGTGCCAGCAGCTTTCAGGGGGGAAATGAAAAACTGTTTTTT	CASSFQGGNEKLFF
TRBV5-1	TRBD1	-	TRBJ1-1	TGCGCCAGCAGCGGCGGAGGGACAGCACTGAACACTGAAGCTTTCTTT	CASSGGGTALNTEAFF
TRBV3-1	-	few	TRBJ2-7	TGTGCCAGCAGCCAAGTCGGAGGGCGGACTGAGCAGTACTTC	CASSQVGGRTEQYF
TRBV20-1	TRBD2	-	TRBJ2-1	TGCAGTGCTAGTCCGAGCGGGAGGCCTAATGAGCAGTTCTTC	CSASPSGRPNEQFF
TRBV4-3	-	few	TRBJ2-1	TGCGCCAGCAGCCTCCACTTGAGCGGCTCCTACAATGAGCAGTTCTTC	CASSLHLSGSYNEQFF
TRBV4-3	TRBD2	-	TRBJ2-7	TGCGCCAGCAGCCAAGAGGCTAGCGGAGACTACGAGCAGTACTTC	CASSQEASGDYEQYF
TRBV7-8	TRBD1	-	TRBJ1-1	TGTGCCAGCAGCTTCCTGGACGGGACAGGGGGCCATGCTTTCTTT	CASSFLDGTGGHAFF
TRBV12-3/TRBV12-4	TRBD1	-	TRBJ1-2	TGTGCCAGCGTGAGACAGGGTAGAGGGTACTATGGCTACACCTTC	CASVRQGRGYYGYTF